The table lists the clone carrying this T cell receptor (beta chain) with a few counts. An end of the junction differs from the germline gene, which may be a read error. This sample was taken from a study of blood T cells in healthy people across ages. Sample-barcoded 5' priming and a J-beta primer mix drove a second PCR of 7 to 11 cycles. Each cDNA molecule received a tag from a template-switch adaptor that had 12 random nucleotides. TCRdb reanalysed the 5' RACE reads using MiXCR and keeps one entry per CDR3 protein. There are 750,000 to 950,000 distinct CDR3 sequences in the sample; almost 30% occur only once, and approximately 10% lies in the top ten. The CDR3 is 16 amino acids. Germline-derived CDR1 and CDR2 are MRHNA and SNTAGT. The same sample was also used in a study of T cells of mothers and their children. That source reports: Primer M1S, used in the second PCR, introduced sample barcodes and 2-4 random nucleotides.

This chain joins TRBV6-4 and TRBJ2-7; D is perhaps TRBD1 (6 bases). The sequence was obtained from a woman aged 40-49 years in good health. The sample was blood. CDR3 in DNA: TGTGCCACCATCCCTCAGCGACAGGAGGCTTCCTACAAGCAGTACTTC. It codes for CATIPQRQEASYKQYF.